Following are 21 T cell receptor beta chains from one sample sequenced in a study of blood T cell repertoires in COVID-19. Method: immunoSEQ multiplex PCR; TCRdb's copy keeps in-frame clones and lacks some. The table lists around 250,000 clones, over 80% of them singletons. Sequencing input: PBMCs or T cells enriched from blood (not recorded which). Source of these receptors: a man aged 50-59 years who had been exposed to COVID-19.

This chain uses TRBV28 with TRBJ1-3; 8 bases agree with TRBD1. This CDR3 spans 15 amino acids. The germline V gene encodes CDR1 MDHEN and CDR2 SYDVKM. V dropped 2 bases and J dropped 3; count of bases not matched to a gene: 3. The CDR3 protein is CASSLNRGFGNTIYF. The CDR3 DNA follows: TGTGCCAGCAGTTTAAACAGGGGGTTTGGAAACACCATATATTTT.

This chain connects TRBV10-3 to TRBJ2-7; tentatively, D is TRBD1 (6 bases). V lost 2 bases to trimming and J lost 1 base, with 12 bases between them. CDR3 length: 15 residues. Germline values: CDR1 ENHRY, CDR2 SYGVKD. For the CDR3, the DNA is TGTGCCATCAGTGAGATCGACAGGTTATCCTACGAGCAGTACTTC. Translation: CAISEIDRLSYEQYF.

This chain links TRBV2 with TRBJ1-3, with a possible D match to TRBD1 (5 bases). Per the germline V gene, CDR1 is SNHLY and CDR2 is FYNNEI. The V end was cut by 8 bases, the J end by 1 base, with 9 bases between. This CDR3 has 13 amino acids. The CDR3 nucleotides are TGTGCCAGCGGGGCGTCGTCTGGAAACACCATATATTTT. Protein: CASGASSGNTIYF.

The chain uses TRBV7-3 and TRBJ1-5; D gene unclear. Germline V gives CDR1 SGHTA, CDR2 FQGTGA. This CDR3 has 16 amino acids. Trimming took off 5 bases at V and 1 base at J, with 15 bases between the two ends. The CDR3 reads CASSARAGRSNQPQHF. Here the CDR3 DNA reads TGTGCCAGCAGCGCGCGGGCAGGCAGAAGCAATCAGCCCCAGCATTTT.

This sequence joins TRBV28 and TRBJ1-3, with D unresolved. The V gene's germline CDR1 is MDHEN and CDR2 SYDVKM. The CDR3 spans 13 residues. Deletions cut 6 bases from V and 3 bases from J, with 9 bases between. CDR3 DNA sequence: TGTGCCAGCAGCACATCAGTTGGAAACACCATATATTTT. This codes for CASSTSVGNTIYF.

Concerning this clone: A much larger clone sits a single nucleotide away, making a read error possible. This chain uses TRBV7-9 with TRBJ1-1, with 7 bases aligning to TRBD1. Trimming removed 7 bases from V and 0 bases from J; junction bases left unmatched: 5. Germline V gives CDR1 SEHNR, CDR2 FQNEAQ (reference sequence). CDR3 size: 14 residues. Here the CDR3 reads CASTQGQMNTEAFF. In DNA form, the CDR3 reads TGTGCCAGCACCCAGGGACAGATGAACACTGAAGCTTTCTTT.

The genes are TRBV6-6 and TRBJ1-5; no definite D call. The CDR3 spans 16 residues. Trimming pared 10 bases from V and 0 bases from J, leaving 19 bases between. Germline values: CDR1 MNHNY, CDR2 SVGAGI (reference sequence). The CDR3 DNA follows: TGTGCCACCCACAACGGGCGGGCGTATAGCAATCAGCCCCAGCATTTT. This gives the protein CATHNGRAYSNQPQHF.

This clone was seen just once. The same CDR3 is also encoded by other DNA sequences in this sample. The genes are TRBV5-1 and TRBJ2-3, with unresolved D. The CDR3 has 15 residues. The V end was cut by 0 bases, the J end by 0 bases, with 8 bases between. Germline values: CDR1 SGHRS, CDR2 YFSETQ. Written as DNA, the CDR3 is TGCGCCAGCAGCTTGGGAGGCTTGAGCACAGATACGCAGTATTTT. Translation: CASSLGGLSTDTQYF.

The V gene is TRBV6-5, the J gene TRBJ1-3; the match to TRBD1 covers 7 bases. CDR1 is MNHEY, CDR2 SVGAGI, per germline. The CDR3 runs 16 residues. The J segment lost 0 bases and the V segment lost 2 bases, leaving 4 bases of the junction unmatched. CDR3 sequence reads: CASSYDRAASGNTIYF. In DNA, the CDR3 is TGTGCCAGCAGTTACGACAGGGCGGCCTCTGGAAACACCATATATTTT.

CDR3 loop: CASSPTPGGDQPQHF. As DNA, the CDR3 is TGTGCCAGTAGCCCTACGCCGGGGGGCGATCAGCCCCAGCATTTT. The chain uses TRBV19 and TRBJ1-5; maybe TRBD1 (6 bases). The V end lost 6 bases, the J end lost 5 bases, and 17 bases lay between the germline ends. The CDR3 covers 15 residues. CDR1 and CDR2 (germline): LNHDA, SQIVND (reference sequence).

This chain links TRBV6-6 with TRBJ1-5, with 8 bases matching TRBD1. The CDR3 spans 13 residues. The germline V gene encodes CDR1 MNHNY and CDR2 SVGAGI (reference sequence). The trim removed 10 bases at V and 3 bases at J, leaving 5 bases unmatched. The DNA of the CDR3 is TGTGCCATCCAGGGGGCTTCCAATCAGCCCCAGCATTTT. Protein product: CAIQGASNQPQHF.

The genes are TRBV10-1 and TRBJ1-2; D possibly corresponds to TRBD1 (6 bases). Trimming left V 3 bases short and J 1 base short, with 12 bases between. The germline CDR1 and CDR2 sequences are WNHNN and SYGVQD (reference sequence). The CDR3 totals 15 residues. The CDR3 nucleotides are TGCGCCAGCAGTGAAGGGGGGGGTCTTAACTATGGCTACACCTTC. It specifies CASSEGGGLNYGYTF.

The chain combines TRBV13 with TRBJ1-2; TRBD1 is a possible D gene (6 bases). The CDR3 totals 15 residues. The germline CDR1 and CDR2 sequences are PRHDT and FYEKMQ (reference sequence). The germline V and J ends were trimmed by 4 bases and 4 bases, with 16 bases remaining between them. The CDR3 DNA reads TGTGCCAGCAGCTCAAACTACAGGGTACGCTATGGCTACACCTTC. The encoded protein is CASSSNYRVRYGYTF.

The chain links TRBV9 to TRBJ1-6; 9 bases are a match to TRBD1. V was pared by 7 bases and J by 0 bases, with 11 bases of the junction left unmatched. In germline, CDR1 is SGDLS, CDR2 YYNGEE. The CDR3 extends over 18 amino acids. The CDR3 DNA reads as TGTGCCAGCGGGGACAGGGAAGACGCAAGCTCCTATAATTCACCCCTCCACTTT. It encodes CASGDREDASSYNSPLHF.

This chain uses TRBV4-2 with TRBJ2-3, with 10 positions matching TRBD2. The germline gives CDR1 LGHNA, CDR2 YNFKEQ. Trimming at V came to 0 bases and at J to 4 bases, leaving 7 bases not matched to a gene. This CDR3 is 17 amino acids long. The CDR3 DNA follows: TGTGCCAGCAGCCAAGATGGTCTAGCGGGAGCCGCAGATACGCAGTATTTT. Encoded protein: CASSQDGLAGAADTQYF.

This CDR3 is CASSSTGTGDFTGELFF. CDR3 DNA sequence: TGTGCCAGCAGTTCAACCGGGACAGGGGATTTCACCGGGGAGCTGTTTTTT. The chain joins TRBV27 to TRBJ2-2, with TRBD1 matching 10 bases. Germline-derived CDR1 and CDR2 are MNHEY and SMNVEV (reference sequence). This CDR3 has 17 residues. The V and J ends lost 4 bases and 4 bases, in that order; junction bases with no gene match: 9.

The V gene is TRBV19, the J gene TRBJ2-1, with D uncertain. V lost 6 bases, J lost 1 base, and 16 bases lay in between. CDR1 is LNHDA and CDR2 is SQIVND in the germline V gene (reference sequence). The CDR3 sequence is 16 residues long. The CDR3: CASRPPPRGSYNEQFF. CDR3 nucleotides: TGTGCCAGTAGGCCTCCCCCTCGCGGTTCCTACAATGAGCAGTTCTTC.

The chain links TRBV4-2 to TRBJ2-3; TRBD2 matches 14 bases. CDR1 is LGHNA and CDR2 is YNFKEQ in the germline V gene. J was trimmed by 1 base and V by 1 base; bases with no gene match: 4. The CDR3 is 18 amino acids. The CDR3 DNA is TGTGCCAGCAGCCAAGGAGGGACTAGCGGGGGAGGCACAGATACGCAGTATTTT. Its protein product is CASSQGGTSGGGTDTQYF.

The gene calls are TRBV7-9 and TRBJ1-4; maybe TRBD1 (6 bases). The CDR3 sequence is 16 residues long. Germline V lookup: CDR1 SEHNR, CDR2 FQNEAQ (reference sequence). Trimming left V 0 bases short and J 5 bases short, with 13 bases between. The CDR3 protein is CASSLATGSPNEKLFF. CDR3 nucleotides: TGTGCCAGCAGCTTAGCGACAGGTTCTCCGAATGAAAAACTGTTTTTT.

The rearrangement joins TRBV30 to TRBJ1-1, with TRBD1 as a possible D gene (6 bases). Trimming stripped 1 base from V and 4 bases from J, with 13 bases between. The germline V gene has CDR1 GTSNPN and CDR2 SVGIG (reference sequence). This CDR3 region has 14 residues. DNA of the CDR3: TGTGCCTGGAGTGCTGGGCAGGGGTTCACTGAAGCTTTCTTT. Its protein product is CAWSAGQGFTEAFF.

V gene TRBV3-1 (or the pseudogene TRBV3-2) combines with J gene TRBJ1-2; perhaps TRBD1 as D (6 bases). V lost 0 bases and J lost 5, with 22 bases in between. Germline CDR1 is LGHDT and CDR2 is YNNKEL (reference sequence). This CDR3 is built from 18 residues. The CDR3 loop is CASSQDLGKTGELYGYTF. The CDR3 bases are TGTGCCAGCAGCCAAGATCTCGGAAAGACAGGAGAACTATATGGCTACACCTTC.